The rows below give T cell receptor beta chains drawn from one sample of a study of response to subunit inactivated influenza vaccine. In TCRdb, the RT-PCR reads were re-called with MiXCR into one record per CDR3 protein. The sample lists hundreds of thousands of distinct CDR3 sequences, 25% occurring once. Here the sequenced sample was CD4+ T cells sorted from PBMCs, taken around 5 days after vaccination. The receptors come from a man in his forties or fifties who received an inactivated influenza vaccine. CDR3s include the opening cysteine and the closing phenylalanine or tryptophan. The D gene is left open where the match is weak. Part of the rows lack a size; the others show once, few, many or a class for expanded clones.

CDR3nt,CDR3aa,v_gene,len,j_gene,abundance,d_gene
TGTGCCATCAGTGTAGGACCCCTGAACACTGAAGCTTTCTTT,CAISVGPLNTEAFF,TRBV10-3,14,TRBJ1-1,.,.
TGTGCCAGCAGACCCACAGGGCCTTACAATCAGCCCCAGCATTTT,CASRPTGPYNQPQHF,TRBV12-3/TRBV12-4,15,TRBJ1-5,few,.
TGTGCCAGCAGCGGGACTAGCGGGGGGTACAATGAGCAGTTCTTC,CASSGTSGGYNEQFF,TRBV6-4,15,TRBJ2-1,few,TRBD2
TGTGCCAGCAGTTACGGGACAGGGGGAATTGCTGAGCAGTTCTTC,CASSYGTGGIAEQFF,TRBV6-5,15,TRBJ2-1,few,TRBD1
TGCAGTGCTAAGACGCCCCCTGAAAAACTGTTTTTT,CSAKTPPEKLFF,TRBV20-1,12,TRBJ1-4,.,.
TGTGCCAGCTCACCGGCGCGGCTTCGAGGCTACACCTTC,CASSPARLRGYTF,TRBV18,13,TRBJ1-2,few,.
TGCGCCAGCAGCCTCTCTAGCGGGGGTCGGGGCTACGAGCAGTACTTC,CASSLSSGGRGYEQYF,TRBV5-1,16,TRBJ2-7,few,TRBD2
TGTGCCATCAGGCTAGCGGGGGGTCTTGAGCAGTTCTTC,CAIRLAGGLEQFF,TRBV10-3,13,TRBJ2-1,.,TRBD2
TGCAGTGCCACAGACTGGCGCCCTTACAATGAGCAGTTCTTC,CSATDWRPYNEQFF,TRBV20-1,14,TRBJ2-1,.,.
TGTGCCAGCAGCCTTAAGAGGGACAACACCGGGGAGCTGTTTTTT,CASSLKRDNTGELFF,TRBV7-2,15,TRBJ2-2,.,.
TGTGCCAGCAGCCCACCGGTGGTTCGGACAGGGGCAGATACGCAGTATTTT,CASSPPVVRTGADTQYF,TRBV7-2,17,TRBJ2-3,.,TRBD1